These 22 T cell receptor beta chains were all obtained from the same sample, sequenced in a study of radiation and T cells in renal cell carcinoma. Data came from immunoSEQ multiplex PCR; TCRdb stores just in-frame clones and leaves some out. The sample lists roughly 80,000 clones, approximately 87% occurring once. As for time point: blood 4 weeks post-SBRT, at nephrectomy. Treatment: 15 Gy SBRT to primary tumor, nephrectomy 4 weeks later. The sample in question was blood, obtained from a patient whose treatment included radiotherapy and nephrectomy. The receptor set was obtained from a woman aged 60-70 years with renal cell carcinoma.

The chain recombines TRBV21-1 with TRBJ2-7; the table calls TRBD1, which could not be checked here. TRBV21-1 is reported as a pseudogene. The CDR3 spans 16 residues. The CDR3 DNA reads TGTGCCAGCAGCAAAAGGATCACCCAGGGATCCTACGAGCAGTACTTC. It encodes CASSKRITQGSYEQYF.

As regards this clone: The junction shows a germline mismatch at one end, possibly a read error. The chain carries TRBV7-9 and TRBJ2-7; 7 bases line up with TRBD1. The germline V gene encodes CDR1 SEHNR and CDR2 FQNEAQ (reference sequence). This CDR3 comprises 12 residues. The CDR3 bases are TGTGCCAGCAGCTTAGGCCGGGACAGACAAGACTTC. It encodes CASSLGRDRQDF.

This rearrangement joins TRBV7-9 to TRBJ1-4, with D unclear. The CDR3 has 14 residues. CDR1 is SEHNR and CDR2 is FQNEAQ in the germline V gene (reference sequence). V lost 5 bases and J lost 7, with 14 bases in between. The CDR3 sequence: CASSDSRNSEKLFF. CDR3 DNA sequence: TGTGCCAGCAGCGACTCGCGGAATAGTGAAAAACTGTTTTTT.

V gene TRBV11-2 combines with J gene TRBJ2-3; TRBD1 agrees at 7 bases. After removal of 0 bases from V and 7 bases from J, the junction contained 7 bases not matched to a gene. The CDR3 runs 15 residues. Germline V gene lookup returns CDR1 SGHAT and CDR2 FQNNGV. CDR3 in amino acids: CASSLDGTDLNTQYF. In DNA form, the CDR3 reads TGTGCCAGCAGCTTAGATGGGACAGATCTTAATACGCAGTATTTT.

V usage is TRBV27 and J usage is TRBJ1-6; perhaps TRBD1 as D (5 bases). Trimming cost V 3 bases and J 7 bases, with 10 bases left between them. This CDR3 is built from 14 residues. Germline lookup yields CDR1 MNHEY and CDR2 SMNVEV (reference sequence). The CDR3 loop is CASSFGRGNSPLHF. CDR3 in DNA: TGTGCCAGCAGTTTCGGACGGGGCAATTCACCCCTCCACTTT.

The CDR3 spells CASSPGQSNEKLFF. As DNA, the CDR3 is TGTGCCAGCAGCCCGGGACAGTCTAATGAAAAACTGTTTTTT. This chain connects TRBV5-4 to TRBJ1-4; 7 bases are a match to TRBD1. The germline V gene has CDR1 SGHNT and CDR2 YYREEE (reference sequence). J lost 3 bases, V lost 4 bases, and 3 bases had no gene match. The CDR3 spans 14 residues.

This clone showed up just a few times. This chain joins TRBV28 and TRBJ2-1, with TRBD2 matching 9 bases. This CDR3 has 17 residues. The germline CDR1 and CDR2 sequences are MDHEN and SYDVKM. V dropped 5 bases and J dropped 4; count of bases not matched to a gene: 12. The CDR3 spells CASSLALRGGEYNEQFF. The CDR3 coding sequence is TGTGCCAGCAGTCTCGCTTTGCGGGGGGGGGAATACAATGAGCAGTTCTTC. Combining the CDR3 with reference TRBV28 and TRBJ2-1 gives the whole variable domain DVKVTQSSRYLVKRTGEKVFLECVQDMDHENMFWYRQDPGLGLRLIYFSYDVKMKEKGDIPEGYSVSREKKERFSLILESASTNQTSMYLCASSLALRGGEYNEQFFGPGTRLTVL.

This chain connects TRBV7-9 to TRBJ2-4; 9 bases line up with TRBD1. CDR1 is SEHNR, CDR2 FQNEAQ, per germline (reference sequence). After removal of 5 bases from V and 5 bases from J, the junction contained 4 bases not matched to a gene. This CDR3 is 14 amino acids long. CDR3 residues: CASSVQGAQNIQYF. The CDR3 bases are TGTGCCAGCAGCGTACAGGGGGCCCAAAACATTCAGTACTTC.

This clone was picked up a small number of times. CDR3 nucleotides: TGTGCCAGCAGCGTAGGGGGGCCAGGCAATGAGCAGTTCTTC. It translates to CASSVGGPGNEQFF. J is TRBJ2-1 and V is TRBV9; tentatively, D is TRBD1 (6 bases). The CDR3 extends over 14 amino acids. Looked up from germline, CDR1 is SGDLS and CDR2 is YYNGEE. Trimming shortened V by 0 bases and J by 6 bases, and 10 bases separated the two germline ends.

CDR3 nucleotide sequence: TGCGCCAGCAGTAAGGACAGGGTGGGAACTGAAGCTTTCTTT. As protein: CASSKDRVGTEAFF. This chain connects TRBV5-1 to TRBJ1-1; 8 nucleotides line up with TRBD1. This CDR3 is built from 14 residues. The trim removed 5 bases at V and 5 bases at J, leaving 8 bases unmatched. Germline loops: CDR1 SGHRS, CDR2 YFSETQ.

DNA of the CDR3: TGTGCCAGCAGTGAACAGGTTTCAGCGGGCAATCAGCCCCAGCATTTT. Its protein product is CASSEQVSAGNQPQHF. V usage is TRBV6-1 and J usage is TRBJ1-5, with D hard to call. The CDR3 length is 16 residues. The germline CDR1 and CDR2 sequences are MNHNS and SASEGT. V dropped 2 bases and J dropped 2 bases, with 13 bases sitting between them.

The rearrangement links TRBV7-3 to TRBJ2-7, with D perhaps TRBD2 (5 bases). CDR1 SGHTA and CDR2 FQGTGA come from the germline V gene. This CDR3 has 14 residues. Trimming took off 6 bases at V and 1 base at J, with 13 bases between the two ends. CDR3 residues: CASSSGVGSYEQYF. Written as DNA, the CDR3 is TGTGCCAGCAGTTCCGGGGTGGGTTCCTACGAGCAGTACTTC.

This clone was seen only a few times. This chain joins TRBV5-4 and TRBJ1-1; the D gene is possibly TRBD1 (5 bases). V was trimmed by 2 bases and J by 4 bases, leaving 9 bases between them. The CDR3 runs to 13 residues. Germline V gene data show CDR1 as SGHNT and CDR2 as YYREEE (reference sequence). The CDR3 protein is CASSFRGGTEAFF. CDR3 sequence (DNA): TGTGCCAGCAGCTTCCGGGGCGGCACTGAAGCTTTCTTT.

This chain links TRBV9 with TRBJ2-5; D might be TRBD1 (5 bases). Between the trimmed V and J ends, which lost 0 bases and 5 bases, there was a span of 11 bases. The CDR3 runs 14 residues. In germline, CDR1 is SGDLS, CDR2 YYNGEE. The CDR3: CASSVEGPGETQYF. DNA of the CDR3: TGTGCCAGCAGCGTAGAGGGGCCAGGGGAGACCCAGTACTTC.

The chain joins TRBV9 to TRBJ1-1; D remains ambiguous. CDR1 and CDR2 (germline): SGDLS, YYNGEE. Between the trimmed V and J ends, which lost 0 bases and 2 bases, there was a span of 8 bases. The CDR3 totals 14 residues. The CDR3 DNA is TGTGCCAGCAGCGTAGTTCCAGACAACACTGAAGCTTTCTTT. Translated, it gives CASSVVPDNTEAFF.

V gene TRBV28 combines with J gene TRBJ2-7; 8 positions match TRBD2. CDR1 and CDR2 from the germline V gene are MDHEN and SYDVKM. The CDR3 consists of 15 residues. V trimming: 4 bases; J trimming: 4 bases; junction bases outside the gene matches: 9. The CDR3 region is CASSSLLAGRYEQYF. CDR3 DNA sequence: TGTGCCAGCAGTTCGCTCTTAGCGGGAAGGTACGAGCAGTACTTC.

J is TRBJ1-2 and V is TRBV29-1; the D is unclear. Germline lookup yields CDR1 SQVTM and CDR2 ANQGSEA. This CDR3 has 13 amino acids. Trimming pared 5 bases from V and 0 bases from J, leaving 10 bases between. CDR3 coding DNA: TGCAGCGTTTCGCAACAAGCTAACTATGGCTACACCTTC. Protein: CSVSQQANYGYTF.

Here the CDR3 reads CASSPPPDRSNPIISTDTQYF. The CDR3 region has the DNA TGCGCCAGCAGCCCTCCCCCGGACAGGAGTAACCCCATTATAAGCACAGATACGCAGTATTTT. The chain links TRBV5-1 to TRBJ2-3, with 7 bases fitting TRBD1. This CDR3 region has 21 residues. V gave up 4 bases and J gave up 0 bases; unmatched junction bases: 23. Germline lookup yields CDR1 SGHRS and CDR2 YFSETQ.

V is TRBV4-1 and J is TRBJ1-3, with D maybe TRBD1 (6 bases). V dropped 0 bases and J dropped 5 bases, with 14 bases sitting between them. This CDR3 comprises 16 residues. The germline V gene encodes CDR1 MGHRA and CDR2 YSYEKL. CDR3 region: CASSQDYRAIRNTIYF. CDR3 nucleotide sequence: TGCGCCAGCAGCCAAGATTACAGGGCTATACGAAACACCATATATTTT.

The chain is built from TRBV28 and TRBJ2-1; 11 nucleotides line up with TRBD2. CDR3 size: 16 residues. Germline values: CDR1 MDHEN, CDR2 SYDVKM. V was clipped by 5 bases and J by 6 bases; unmatched bases: 9. The CDR3 coding sequence is TGTGCCAGCAGTACCCCTACTAGCGGGAGCCCCAATGAGCAGTTCTTC. As protein: CASSTPTSGSPNEQFF.

The chain employs TRBV6-1 and TRBJ2-7; D tentatively fits TRBD1 or TRBD2 (5 bases each). The V gene lost 10 bases and the J gene lost 0 bases, with 10 bases spanning the gap. The CDR3 loop spans 12 amino acids. Looked up from germline, CDR1 is MNHNS and CDR2 is SASEGT. CDR3 sequence: CATGTDSYEQYF. Here the CDR3 DNA reads TGTGCCACCGGGACGGACTCCTACGAGCAGTACTTC.

This clone appeared once. V is TRBV18 and J is TRBJ2-2; the D gene is possibly TRBD1 (6 bases). The CDR3 is 16 amino acids. Deletions cut 6 bases from V and 0 bases from J, with 14 bases between. Per germline, CDR1 KGHSH and CDR2 LQKENI. CDR3 bases: TGTGCCAGCTCTCCTGGACAGACAGCGAACACCGGGGAGCTGTTTTTT. Its translation is CASSPGQTANTGELFF.